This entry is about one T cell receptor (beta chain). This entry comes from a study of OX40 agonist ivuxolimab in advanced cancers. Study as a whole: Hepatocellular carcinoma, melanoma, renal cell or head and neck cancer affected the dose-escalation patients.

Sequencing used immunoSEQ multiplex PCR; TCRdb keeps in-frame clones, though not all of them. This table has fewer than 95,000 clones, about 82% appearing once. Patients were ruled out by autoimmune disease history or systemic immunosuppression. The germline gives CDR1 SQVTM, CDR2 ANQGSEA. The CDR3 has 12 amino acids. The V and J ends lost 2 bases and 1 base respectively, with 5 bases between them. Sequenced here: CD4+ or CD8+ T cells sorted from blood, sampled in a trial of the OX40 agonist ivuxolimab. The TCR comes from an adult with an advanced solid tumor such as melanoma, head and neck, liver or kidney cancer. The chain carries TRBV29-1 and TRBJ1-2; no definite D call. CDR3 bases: TGCAGCGTTGAACAGAATAACTATGGCTACACCTTC. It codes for CSVEQNNYGYTF.